Below are 20 T cell receptor beta chains sequenced from a single sample in a study of T cells after yellow fever vaccination. TCRdb reprocessed the 5' RACE reads with MiXCR, giving one entry per CDR3 protein. The sample gives 35,000 to 55,000 distinct CDR3 sequences, around 6.8% of which show up once; about 10% is in the top ten. The input for sequencing was PBMCs, either bulk or a sorted T-cell subset (CD4+, CD8+, memory, or dextramer-sorted; not recorded which), taken 45 days after the yellow fever booster vaccination. These receptors came from a man aged 30 to 39 who received the YFV17D yellow fever vaccine.

CDR3 in amino acids: CASSLGEWETQYF. CDR3 sequence (DNA): TGTGCCAGCAGCTTGGGGGAGTGGGAGACCCAGTACTTC. The rearrangement uses TRBV5-6 and TRBJ2-5, with D possibly matching TRBD2 (5 bases). This CDR3 contains 13 residues. V lost 0 bases, J lost 5 bases, and 8 bases lay in between. Looked up from germline, CDR1 is SGHDT and CDR2 is YYEEEE.

This clonotype showed up many times. The gene calls are TRBV20-1 and TRBJ2-3; D uncertain. The CDR3 extends over 11 amino acids. The germline V gene has CDR1 DFQATT and CDR2 SNEGSKA (reference sequence). Deletions cut 3 bases from V and 4 bases from J, with 5 bases between. The CDR3 reads CSASSADTQYF. Written as DNA, the CDR3 is TGCAGTGCTAGCAGCGCAGATACGCAGTATTTT.

This clonotype was counted ten times or more. An end of the junction does not agree with germline; a read error may underlie this. The J gene is TRBJ2-1, the V gene TRBV5-6; 9 bases are shared with TRBD2. CDR3 length equals 16 residues. CDR1 and CDR2 (germline): SGHDT, YYEEEE. The CDR3 nucleotides are TGTGCCAGCAGCTTGGCCCCTAGCGGGGTTTACAATGGGCAGTTCTTC. This gives the protein CASSLAPSGVYNGQFF.

This clonotype was counted at least ten times. This chain joins TRBV19 and TRBJ2-7, with 8 bases lining up with TRBD1. Trimming took 7 bases from V and 5 from J; bases not matched to a gene: 4. This CDR3 spans 12 amino acids. Germline CDR1 reads LNHDA; CDR2 reads SQIVND (reference sequence). CDR3 protein: CASKGQGHEQYF. CDR3 nucleotides: TGTGCCAGTAAAGGACAGGGCCACGAGCAGTACTTC.

This chain uses TRBV2 with TRBJ2-7, with a weak D call TRBD1 (6 bases). Per germline, CDR1 SNHLY and CDR2 FYNNEI. CDR3 length: 13 residues. Trimming took 3 bases from V and 4 from J, leaving 10 bases between them. The CDR3 here is CASSDGGLYEQYF. The CDR3 DNA reads TGTGCCAGCAGTGATGGGGGCTTATACGAGCAGTACTTC.

The chain employs TRBV5-4 and TRBJ1-2; D is uncertain. This CDR3 spans 13 amino acids. CDR1 SGHNT and CDR2 YYREEE come from the germline V gene (reference sequence). V was trimmed by 2 bases and J by 3 bases, leaving 8 bases between them. CDR3 DNA: TGTGCCAGCAGCTTTGGCGGCGACTATGGCTACACCTTC. Protein: CASSFGGDYGYTF.

This clonotype was seen a few times. The chain carries TRBV12-3 or TRBV12-4 and TRBJ1-1; maybe TRBD1 (6 bases). V gave up 2 bases and J gave up 0 bases, with 7 bases separating them. The CDR3 totals 14 residues. Written as DNA, the CDR3 is TGTGCCAGCAGTTTAACAGGGATGAACACTGAAGCTTTCTTT. Amino acid sequence: CASSLTGMNTEAFF.

This clonotype was observed many times. The CDR3 is CASSAQTGGAITEAFF. CDR3 bases: TGTGCCAGCAGTGCCCAAACCGGGGGGGCGATCACTGAAGCTTTCTTT. The V call is TRBV2, the J call TRBJ1-1, with a tentative D call TRBD1 (6 bases). The CDR3 is 16 amino acids. Germline V gene sequence: CDR1 SNHLY, CDR2 FYNNEI. V dropped 4 bases and J dropped 4 bases, with 19 bases sitting between them.

The rearrangement joins TRBV5-5 to TRBJ2-1, with 11 positions matching TRBD2. Germline CDR1 reads SGHKS; CDR2 reads YYEKEE (reference sequence). V trimming: 0 bases; J trimming: 6 bases; junction bases outside the gene matches: 8. CDR3 length: 17 amino acids. CDR3 bases: TGTGCCAGCAGCTTGGCTAAGACTAGCGGGACCTCCAATGAGCAGTTCTTC. Residues: CASSLAKTSGTSNEQFF.

This chain links TRBV18 with TRBJ2-7; a possible D gene is TRBD2 (5 bases). The CDR3 length is 14 residues. Germline CDR1 and CDR2: KGHSH and LQKENI. The V and J ends lost 0 bases and 4 bases respectively, with 10 bases between them. The CDR3 region is CASSPPGEDYEQYF. In DNA, the CDR3 is TGTGCCAGCTCACCACCGGGAGAGGATTACGAGCAGTACTTC.

This clonotype was seen a few times. The chain combines TRBV6-2 or TRBV6-3 with TRBJ2-1; D is perhaps TRBD2 (5 bases). The germline gives CDR1 MNHEY, CDR2 SVGEGT. CDR3 length equals 13 residues. Trimming removed 8 bases at V and 7 bases at J, with 15 bases between. In nucleotides, the CDR3 is TGTGCCAGCCGATCGGCGGACTCTAATGAGCAGTTCTTC. Its protein is CASRSADSNEQFF.

A note on this clonotype: The junction and the germline gene differ at one end; a read error may be behind it. The rearrangement links TRBV7-7 to TRBJ2-7, with unresolved D. Per germline, CDR1 SSHAT and CDR2 FNYEAQ (reference sequence). This CDR3 has 13 amino acids. The CDR3 loop is CASSLEQVYEQYF. The CDR3 DNA is TGTGCTAGCAGCTTGGAGCAGGTCTACGAGCAGTACTTC.

This clonotype was counted at least ten times. The chain carries TRBV11-2 and TRBJ1-1; no clear D gene. CDR1 is SGHAT, CDR2 FQNNGV, per germline. Trimming cost V 2 bases and J 8 bases, with 24 bases left between them. This CDR3 region has 17 residues. The CDR3 DNA is TGTGCCAGCAGCTTAAGGGCGGGGAGTCCGGCTCGCGCAGAAGCTTTCTTT. It codes for CASSLRAGSPARAEAFF.

This clonotype occurred many times. As DNA, the CDR3 is TGTGCCAGCAGCCCCCGTCCCCGGCTGACACAATACCAGATAGAACAAGAGACCCAGTACTTC. Translating gives CASSPRPRLTQYQIEQETQYF. The chain couples TRBV7-3 to TRBJ2-5, with unresolved D. Germline loops: CDR1 SGHTA, CDR2 FQGTGA. CDR3 size: 21 residues. Trimming took 5 bases from V and 2 from J, leaving 33 bases between them.

This clonotype was counted ten times or more. Relative to the germline gene, one junction end is altered; a read error may explain this. CDR3 bases: TGTGCCAGCAGCTTACCCTCCCACGAGCAGTACTTC. Translated, it gives CASSLPSHEQYF. This rearrangement joins TRBV7-2 to TRBJ2-7; the D is unclear. Germline CDR1 and CDR2: SGHTA and FQGNSA. CDR3 length equals 12 residues.

CDR3 amino acids: CASSQGYSGELFF. DNA of the CDR3: TGTGCCAGCAGCCAAGGGTATAGCGGGGAGCTGTTTTTT. The chain is built from TRBV3-1 and TRBJ2-2, with D hard to call. CDR3 length: 13 residues. Trimming stripped 1 base from V and 7 bases from J, with 7 bases between. The germline CDR1 and CDR2 sequences are LGHDT and YNNKEL (reference sequence). Drawing the rest from reference TRBV3-1 and TRBJ2-2, the complete variable domain is DTAVSQTPKYLVTQMGNDKSIKCEQNLGHDTMYWYKQDSKKFLKIMFSYNNKELIINETVPNRFSPKSPDKAHLNLHINSLELGDSAVYFCASSQGYSGELFFGEGSRLTVL.

This clonotype was counted at least ten times. The chain uses TRBV5-1 and TRBJ1-5; TRBD1 matches at 7 bases. The V gene's germline CDR1 is SGHRS and CDR2 YFSETQ. The CDR3 length is 14 residues. V was pared by 3 bases and J by 3 bases, with 3 bases of the junction left unmatched. The CDR3 coding sequence is TGCGCCAGCAGCTCGGGACAGCTCAATCAGCCCCAGCATTTT. Its translation: CASSSGQLNQPQHF.

This chain connects TRBV12-3 or TRBV12-4 to TRBJ2-1; 8 bases align to TRBD2. With V trimmed by 7 bases and J by 4 bases, 9 bases remained unmatched. CDR3 length: 15 residues. The CDR3 nucleotides are TGTGCCAGCACCTTACTAGCGGCAACGTACAATGAGCAGTTCTTC. It specifies CASTLLAATYNEQFF.

This sequence joins TRBV5-5 and TRBJ1-1; no reliable D call. This CDR3 contains 14 residues. Trimming took 5 bases from V and 3 from J, leaving 14 bases between them. The germline V gene encodes CDR1 SGHKS and CDR2 YYEKEE (reference sequence). CDR3 in amino acids: CASSHLDGDTEAFF. The CDR3 DNA follows: TGTGCCAGCAGTCATCTCGATGGGGACACTGAAGCTTTCTTT.

This clonotype appeared a few times. The rearrangement joins TRBV29-1 to TRBJ2-7; 8 nucleotides agree with TRBD1. The CDR3 runs to 15 residues. V lost 3 bases to trimming and J lost 5 bases; unmatched junction nucleotides: 12. Germline V gives CDR1 SQVTM, CDR2 ANQGSEA. This chain's CDR3 is CSVESAGGLIHEQYF. The CDR3 bases are TGCAGCGTTGAGAGCGCAGGGGGCTTAATCCACGAGCAGTACTTC.